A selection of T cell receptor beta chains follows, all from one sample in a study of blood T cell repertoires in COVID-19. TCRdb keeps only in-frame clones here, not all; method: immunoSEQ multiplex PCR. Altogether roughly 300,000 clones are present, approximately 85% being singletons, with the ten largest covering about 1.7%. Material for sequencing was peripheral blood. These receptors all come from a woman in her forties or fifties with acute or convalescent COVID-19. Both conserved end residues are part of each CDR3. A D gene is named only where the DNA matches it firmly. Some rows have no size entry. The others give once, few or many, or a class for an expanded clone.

TGTGCCAGCAGCTTTTCAGATTTATCCTACGAGCAGTACTTC | CASSFSDLSYEQYF | NA | TRBJ2-7 | NA | TRBV7-2
TGCGCCAGCAGCAAGGGACTAGCGGGAGGGCGCACAGATACGCAGTATTTT | CASSKGLAGGRTDTQYF | TRBD2 | TRBJ2-3 | NA | TRBV4-3
TGTGCCAGCAGTTTAAGGGCAGGGGGCAACCAAGAGACCCAGTACTTC | CASSLRAGGNQETQYF | TRBD1 | TRBJ2-5 | once | TRBV27
TGTGCCAGCAGTTCCTCGGCGGGGACTAGCGGGACTGTAGATACGCAGTATTTT | CASSSSAGTSGTVDTQYF | TRBD2 | TRBJ2-3 | NA | TRBV28
TGTGCTAGCAGCTTATGGGGCGACAAAGGCAATCAGCCCCAGCATTTT | CASSLWGDKGNQPQHF | NA | TRBJ1-5 | NA | TRBV7-7
TGTGCCAGCAGCTTATTGCCCCCGGCCCTTGGACTAGTAGTAAACTACAATGAGCAGTTCTTC | CASSLLPPALGLVVNYNEQFF | TRBD2 | TRBJ2-1 | NA | TRBV7-3
TGTGCCAGCAGTTACTATGTAACAGCTCCTGGGCAGCCCCAGCATTTT | CASSYYVTAPGQPQHF | NA | TRBJ1-5 | NA | TRBV6-2/TRBV6-3
TGTGCCAGCAGCACAGGGTTGACAGGGGTGGAAGAGACCCAGTACTTC | CASSTGLTGVEETQYF | TRBD1 | TRBJ2-5 | NA | TRBV7-2
TGTGCCAGCTCATCCCGGGTGGCCCGCTCTGGAAACACCATATATTTT | CASSSRVARSGNTIYF | NA | TRBJ1-3 | NA | TRBV18
TGTGCCAGCAGCTCCTCCGGGACTAGTGTCTACAATGAGCAGTTCTTC | CASSSSGTSVYNEQFF | TRBD2 | TRBJ2-1 | once | TRBV7-8
TGCGCCAGCGACAGGGCGGAGCAGTACTTC | CASDRAEQYF | TRBD1 | TRBJ2-7 | NA | TRBV5-1
TGTGCCACCAGTACGGGACTAGCGGGAGAGACCCAGTACTTC | CATSTGLAGETQYF | TRBD2 | TRBJ2-5 | NA | TRBV24-1
TGTGCCAGCACCCGGACAGGTATCTACAATGAGCAGTTCTTC | CASTRTGIYNEQFF | TRBD1 | TRBJ2-1 | NA | TRBV27
TGTGCCAGCAGCGGACAGGGAAAGGGGGCCACAGATACGCAGTATTTT | CASSGQGKGATDTQYF | TRBD1 | TRBJ2-3 | NA | TRBV9
TGTGCCAGCAGTTCAGGGGGTCAAGAGACCCAGTACTTC | CASSSGGQETQYF | TRBD1 | TRBJ2-5 | NA | TRBV5-4
TGTGCCAGTAGTATTGGGTCGCGGAGGCTCTCTGGGGCCAACGTCCTGACTTTC | CASSIGSRRLSGANVLTF | NA | TRBJ2-6 | NA | TRBV19
TGCGCCAGCAGCTTGGGCTCTAGCGGGAGATCGGAGACCCAGTACTTC | CASSLGSSGRSETQYF | TRBD2 | TRBJ2-5 | NA | TRBV5-1
TGTGCCAGCCGACAGGGGGCCGGGTCCGGGGAGCTGTTTTTT | CASRQGAGSGELFF | TRBD1 | TRBJ2-2 | NA | TRBV2
TGTGCCGTCGCCACGCAGGGATATGAGCAGTTCTTC | CAVATQGYEQFF | NA | TRBJ2-1 | NA | TRBV10-3
TGTGCCATCAGTGAGTCGATCCGGTCCTACGAGCAGTACTTC | CAISESIRSYEQYF | NA | TRBJ2-7 | NA | TRBV10-3
TGTGCCAGCAGCCAAGTCTCTAGCGGGAGGATAGATACGCAGTATTTT | CASSQVSSGRIDTQYF | TRBD2 | TRBJ2-3 | NA | TRBV4-2
TGTGCCAGCAGGTCTAGCGGGAGTTACGAGCAGTACTTC | CASRSSGSYEQYF | TRBD2 | TRBJ2-7 | NA | TRBV9
TGTGCCAGCAGTCTGACTAGCACTGAGCAGTTCTTC | CASSLTSTEQFF | TRBD2 | TRBJ2-1 | NA | TRBV28
TGTGCCAGCAGCCGAAGTCAGGCTGGCTACACCTTC | CASSRSQAGYTF | NA | TRBJ1-2 | NA | TRBV7-9
TGTGCCAGCACCGGCCCCGACAGGGGGGTCGGTGAAAAACTGTTTTTT | CASTGPDRGVGEKLFF | NA | TRBJ1-4 | once | TRBV21-1